The present T cell receptor (beta chain) was sequenced within a study of cytomegalovirus exposure and HLA in healthy donors. PCR amplification relied on 60 Vbeta primers (plus 13 Jbeta primers). Assay: immunoSEQ multiplex PCR; the TCRdb copy retains only in-frame clones and omits some. This sample contains approximately 45,000 clones. Study-wide findings and caveats: Of the V segments, some could not be distinguished, including TRBV6-2 and TRBV6-3, and were excluded.

Germline V gene sequence: CDR1 SGHTA, CDR2 FQGNSA. The CDR3 spans 12 residues. V lost 2 bases, J lost 7 bases, and 8 bases lay in between. Note on this clone: The antigen is unknown.

The sequence was obtained from a male donor in good health and CMV-seronegative. Sequenced sample: PBMCs. This chain connects TRBV7-2 to TRBJ2-5; tentatively, D is TRBD2 (6 bases). The CDR3 region is CASSLYGGTQYF. CDR3 sequence (DNA): TGTGCCAGCAGCTTATACGGGGGGACCCAGTACTTC.